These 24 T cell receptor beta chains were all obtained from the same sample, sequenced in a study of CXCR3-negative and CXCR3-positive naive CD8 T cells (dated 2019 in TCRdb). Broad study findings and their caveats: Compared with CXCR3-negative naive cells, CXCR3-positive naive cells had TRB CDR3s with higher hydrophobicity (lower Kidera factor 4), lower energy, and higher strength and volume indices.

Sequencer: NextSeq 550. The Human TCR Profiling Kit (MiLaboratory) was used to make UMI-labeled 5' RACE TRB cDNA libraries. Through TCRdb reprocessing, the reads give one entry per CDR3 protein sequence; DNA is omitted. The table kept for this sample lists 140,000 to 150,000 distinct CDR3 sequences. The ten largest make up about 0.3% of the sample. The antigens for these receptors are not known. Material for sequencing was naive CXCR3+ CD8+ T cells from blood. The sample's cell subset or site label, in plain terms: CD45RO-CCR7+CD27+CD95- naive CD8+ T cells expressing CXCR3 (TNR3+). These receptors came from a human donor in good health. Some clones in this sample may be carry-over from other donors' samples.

CDR3: CASSLGLAGGSQFF. This sequence joins TRBV12-3 or TRBV12-4 and TRBJ2-1; TCRdb reports TRBD2, a call that lacks DNA to check it against. CDR3 length: 14 amino acids.

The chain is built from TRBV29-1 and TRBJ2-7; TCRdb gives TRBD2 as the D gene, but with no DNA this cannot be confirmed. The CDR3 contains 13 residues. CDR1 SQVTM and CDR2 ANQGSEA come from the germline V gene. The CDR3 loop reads CSVRLGMVYEQYF.

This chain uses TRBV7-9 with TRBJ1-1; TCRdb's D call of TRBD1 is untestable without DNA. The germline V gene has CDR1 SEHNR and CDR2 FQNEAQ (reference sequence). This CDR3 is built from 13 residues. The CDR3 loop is CASSPQGPREAFF.

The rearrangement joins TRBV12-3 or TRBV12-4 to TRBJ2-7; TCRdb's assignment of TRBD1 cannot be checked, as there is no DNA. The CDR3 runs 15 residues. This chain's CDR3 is CASSLGSGGLYEQYF.

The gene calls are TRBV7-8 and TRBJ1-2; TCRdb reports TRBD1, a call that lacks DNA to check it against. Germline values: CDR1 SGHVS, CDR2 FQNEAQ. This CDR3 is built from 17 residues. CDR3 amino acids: CASSLFALAGDPYGYTF.

CDR3 loop: CASSITGDGGYTF. The chain combines TRBV3-1 with TRBJ1-2; TCRdb selects TRBD1, and the lack of DNA leaves this call unchecked. Germline CDR1 and CDR2: LGHDT and YNNKEL (reference sequence). This CDR3 comprises 13 residues.

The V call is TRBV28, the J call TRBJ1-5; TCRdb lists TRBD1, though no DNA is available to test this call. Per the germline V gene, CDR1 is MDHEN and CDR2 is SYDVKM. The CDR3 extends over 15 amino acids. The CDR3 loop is CASSPRQISNQPQHF.

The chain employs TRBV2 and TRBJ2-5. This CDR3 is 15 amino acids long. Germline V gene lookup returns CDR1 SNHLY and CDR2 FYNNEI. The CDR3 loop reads CASSENGRAKETQYF. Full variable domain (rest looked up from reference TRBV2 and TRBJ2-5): EPEVTQTPSHQVTQMGQEVILRCVPISNHLYFYWYRQILGQKVEFLVSFYNNEISEKSEIFDDQFSVERPDGSNFTLKIRSTKLEDSAMYFCASSENGRAKETQYFGPGTRLLVL.

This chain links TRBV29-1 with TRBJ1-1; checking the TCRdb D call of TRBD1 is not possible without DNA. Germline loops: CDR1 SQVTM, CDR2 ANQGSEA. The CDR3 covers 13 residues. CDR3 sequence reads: CSVEEQGNAEAFF.

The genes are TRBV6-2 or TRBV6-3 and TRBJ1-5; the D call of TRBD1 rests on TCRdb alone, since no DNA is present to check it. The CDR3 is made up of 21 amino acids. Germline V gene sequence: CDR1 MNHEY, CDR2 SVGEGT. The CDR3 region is CASSYSIRDSQLPGGNQPQHF.

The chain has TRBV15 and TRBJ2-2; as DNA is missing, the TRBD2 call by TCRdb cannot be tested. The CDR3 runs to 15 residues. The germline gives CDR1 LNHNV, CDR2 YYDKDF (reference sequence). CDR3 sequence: CATSRTGPRDGELFF.

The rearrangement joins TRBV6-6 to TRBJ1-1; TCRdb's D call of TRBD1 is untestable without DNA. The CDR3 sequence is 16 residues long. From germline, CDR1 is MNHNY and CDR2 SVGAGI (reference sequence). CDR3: CASSPGPGDLIREAFF.

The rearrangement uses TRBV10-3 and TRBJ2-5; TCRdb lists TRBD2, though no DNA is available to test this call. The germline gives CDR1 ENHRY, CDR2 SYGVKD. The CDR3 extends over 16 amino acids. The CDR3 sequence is CATGPFWADNQETQYF.

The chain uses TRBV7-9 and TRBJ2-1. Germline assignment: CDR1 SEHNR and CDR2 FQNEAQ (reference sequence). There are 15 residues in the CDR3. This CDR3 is CASSFAGGSINEQFF.

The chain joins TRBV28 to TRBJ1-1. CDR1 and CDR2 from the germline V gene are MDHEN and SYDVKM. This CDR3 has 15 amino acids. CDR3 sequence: CASSLRSLMNTEAFF.

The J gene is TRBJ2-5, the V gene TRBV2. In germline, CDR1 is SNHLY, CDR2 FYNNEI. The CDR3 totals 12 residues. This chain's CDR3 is CASSTIVGTQYF.

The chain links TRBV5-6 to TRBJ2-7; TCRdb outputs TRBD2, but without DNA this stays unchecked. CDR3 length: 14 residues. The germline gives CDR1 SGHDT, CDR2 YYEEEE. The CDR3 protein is CATEAAGGPYEQYF.

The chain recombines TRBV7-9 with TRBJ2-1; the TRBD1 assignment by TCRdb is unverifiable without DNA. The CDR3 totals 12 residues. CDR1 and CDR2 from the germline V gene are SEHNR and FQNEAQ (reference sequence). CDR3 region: CASSSGPGEQFF.

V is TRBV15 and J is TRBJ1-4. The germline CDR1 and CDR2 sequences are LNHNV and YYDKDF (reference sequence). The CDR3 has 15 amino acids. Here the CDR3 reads CATSRDRTTNEKLFF.

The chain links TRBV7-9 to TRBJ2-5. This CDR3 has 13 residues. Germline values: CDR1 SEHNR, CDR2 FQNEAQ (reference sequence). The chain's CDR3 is CASSPRDTLAQYF.

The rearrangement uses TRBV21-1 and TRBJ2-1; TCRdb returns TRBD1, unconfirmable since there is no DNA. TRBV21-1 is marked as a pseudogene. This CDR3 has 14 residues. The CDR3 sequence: CASRQVASYNEQFF.

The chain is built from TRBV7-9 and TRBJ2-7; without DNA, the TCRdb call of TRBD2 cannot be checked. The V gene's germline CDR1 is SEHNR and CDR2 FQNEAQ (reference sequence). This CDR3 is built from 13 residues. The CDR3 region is CASSSLYAYEQYF.

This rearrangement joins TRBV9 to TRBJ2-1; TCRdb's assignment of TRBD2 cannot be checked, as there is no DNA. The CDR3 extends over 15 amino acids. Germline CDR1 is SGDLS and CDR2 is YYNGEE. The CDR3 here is CASSQPGLGTHEQFF.

CDR3 protein: CASSLDWGFEAFF. The chain has TRBV7-9 and TRBJ1-1. Per germline, CDR1 SEHNR and CDR2 FQNEAQ (reference sequence). The CDR3 totals 13 residues.